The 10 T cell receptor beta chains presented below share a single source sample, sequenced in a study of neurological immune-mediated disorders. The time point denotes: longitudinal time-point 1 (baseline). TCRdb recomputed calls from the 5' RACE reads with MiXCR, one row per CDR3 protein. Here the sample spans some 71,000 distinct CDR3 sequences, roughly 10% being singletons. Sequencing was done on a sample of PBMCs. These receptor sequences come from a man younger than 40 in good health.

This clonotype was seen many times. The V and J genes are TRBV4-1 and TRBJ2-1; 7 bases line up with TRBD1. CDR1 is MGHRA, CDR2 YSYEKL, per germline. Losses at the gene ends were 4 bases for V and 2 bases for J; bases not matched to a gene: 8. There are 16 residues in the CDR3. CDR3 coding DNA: TGCGCCAGCAGCCTCCTTTCCGGGACAGCCTACAATGAGCAGTTCTTC. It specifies CASSLLSGTAYNEQFF.

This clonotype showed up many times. CDR3 bases: TGTGCCAGCAGCTCTTTAGTGGGAGGCCAGTGGAATGAGCAGTTCTTC. As protein: CASSSLVGGQWNEQFF. This chain links TRBV5-6 with TRBJ2-1, with D possibly being TRBD2 (6 bases). Germline CDR1 SGHDT, CDR2 YYEEEE. CDR3 size: 16 residues. Trimming left V 3 bases short and J 7 bases short, with 20 bases between.

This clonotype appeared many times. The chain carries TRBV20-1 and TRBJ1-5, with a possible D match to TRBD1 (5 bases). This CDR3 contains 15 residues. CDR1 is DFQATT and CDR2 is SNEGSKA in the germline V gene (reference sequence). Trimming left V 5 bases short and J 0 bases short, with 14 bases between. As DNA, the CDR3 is TGCAGTGCTTACGACAGCGGATATAGCAATCAGCCCCAGCATTTT. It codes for CSAYDSGYSNQPQHF.

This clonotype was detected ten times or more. The CDR3 DNA reads as TGTGCCAGCAGTGAATATGGGGACAGGCCCCGCGAGCAGTACTTC. This translates into CASSEYGDRPREQYF. The chain couples TRBV25-1 to TRBJ2-7; 8 bases align to TRBD1. CDR1 and CDR2 from the germline V gene are MGHDK and SYGVNS. Trimming removed 0 bases from V and 6 bases from J; junction bases left unmatched: 7. This CDR3 is 15 amino acids long.

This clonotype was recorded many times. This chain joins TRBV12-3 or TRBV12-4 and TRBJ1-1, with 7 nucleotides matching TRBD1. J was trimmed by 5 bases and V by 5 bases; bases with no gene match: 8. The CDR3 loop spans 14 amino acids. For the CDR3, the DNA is TGTGCCAGCAGTCAGACAGGGAGTAGGACTGAAGCTTTCTTT. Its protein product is CASSQTGSRTEAFF.

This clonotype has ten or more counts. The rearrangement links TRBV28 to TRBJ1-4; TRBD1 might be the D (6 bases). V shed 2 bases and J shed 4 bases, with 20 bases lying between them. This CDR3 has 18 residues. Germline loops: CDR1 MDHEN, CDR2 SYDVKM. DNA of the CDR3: TGTGCCAGCAGTTTACCCTTTAGGGGGGCCCAGGTTAATGAAAAACTGTTTTTT. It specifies CASSLPFRGAQVNEKLFF.

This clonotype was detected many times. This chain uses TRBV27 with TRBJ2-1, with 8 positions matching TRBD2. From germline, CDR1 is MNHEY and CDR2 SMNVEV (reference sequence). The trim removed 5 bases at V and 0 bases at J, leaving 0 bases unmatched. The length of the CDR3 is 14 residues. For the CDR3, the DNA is TGTGCCAGCAGTCTAGCGGGCTCCTACAATGAGCAGTTCTTC. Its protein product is CASSLAGSYNEQFF.

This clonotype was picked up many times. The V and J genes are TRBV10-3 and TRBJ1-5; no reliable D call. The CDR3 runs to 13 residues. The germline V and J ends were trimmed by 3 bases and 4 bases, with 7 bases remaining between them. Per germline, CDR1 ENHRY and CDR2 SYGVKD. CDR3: CAISESGNQPQHF. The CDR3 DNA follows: TGTGCCATCAGTGAATCGGGGAATCAGCCCCAGCATTTT.

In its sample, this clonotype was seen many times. The CDR3 here is CASSSGTGRSFFEKLFF. In DNA form, the CDR3 reads TGTGCCAGCAGTTCCGGGACAGGGCGCTCCTTTTTCGAAAAACTGTTTTTT. V and J are TRBV12-3 or TRBV12-4 and TRBJ1-4; the match to TRBD1 covers 9 bases. The V gene end was trimmed by 4 bases and the J gene end by 8 bases; junction bases not matched to a gene: 14. This CDR3 spans 17 amino acids.

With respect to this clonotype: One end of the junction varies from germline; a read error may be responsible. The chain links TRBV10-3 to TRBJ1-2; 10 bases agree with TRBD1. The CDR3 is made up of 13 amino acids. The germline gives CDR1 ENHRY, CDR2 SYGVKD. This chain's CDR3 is CSIRGQGDYGYTF. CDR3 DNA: TGTTCCATCAGAGGACAGGGGGACTATGGCTACACCTTC.